This TCR beta chain was documented in a study of blood T cell repertoires in COVID-19. Study summary: Sources were T cells, B-cell-depleted T cells, or PBMCs; the material itself was cDNA or gDNA.

In the study's own analysis: Amplification with reference gene primers provided the estimates of nucleated cell counts. Data came from immunoSEQ multiplex PCR; TCRdb stores just in-frame clones and leaves some out. V and J calls and clone size are given by that table; D and trimming were obtained from the DNA. This repertoire shows about 99,000 clones, roughly 84% found once; its top ten account for approximately 12%. Germline-derived CDR1 and CDR2 are SGHTA and FQGNSA. Trimming removed 0 bases from V and 9 bases from J, with 12 bases in between. This CDR3 spans 15 amino acids. This clone was seen only a few times.

The specimen was peripheral blood. This receptor was taken from a human donor in a cohort sampled during active COVID-19. The chain is built from TRBV7-2 and TRBJ1-6; possible D gene TRBD1, 5 bases. The CDR3 spells CASSLASRVVSPLHF. The CDR3 DNA reads as TGTGCCAGCAGCTTAGCAAGCAGGGTGGTTTCACCCCTCCACTTT.